The clone carrying this TCR beta chain was observed many times. To make TCR beta libraries, researchers used iRepertoire HTBI primers and Arm-PCR of CDR3 regions. TCRdb called the multiplex PCR reads again in MiXCR, with one record for every CDR3 protein. The data contain about 220,000 distinct CDR3 sequences, less than 20% of them singletons. This CDR3 comprises 15 residues. V lost 0 bases, J lost 3 bases, and 11 bases lay in between. Germline values: CDR1 MNHEY, CDR2 SVGEGT. This record comes from a study of regulatory T cells in long-lasting Graves disease. Stated time point: newly diagnosed GD, antithyroid drugs for less than 3 months. Scientists built the TCR library using RNA that was extracted from PBMCs. In addition, the sample was reused for a study of T cells in Graves' hyperthyroidism and ophthalmopathy. From that second work: Graves' hyperthyroidism without ophthalmopathy progression within 18 months was termed stable.

The chain combines TRBV6-2 or TRBV6-3 with TRBJ1-1; TRBD1 might be the D (5 bases). This receptor was taken from a woman in her thirties with Graves disease. The specimen was peripheral blood mononuclear cells (PBMCs), collected at new diagnosis, from a patient treated with antithyroid drugs. The DNA for the CDR3 is TGTGCCAGCAGTTACTCCGTCCAGGGCCACACTGAAGCTTTCTTT. Protein: CASSYSVQGHTEAFF.